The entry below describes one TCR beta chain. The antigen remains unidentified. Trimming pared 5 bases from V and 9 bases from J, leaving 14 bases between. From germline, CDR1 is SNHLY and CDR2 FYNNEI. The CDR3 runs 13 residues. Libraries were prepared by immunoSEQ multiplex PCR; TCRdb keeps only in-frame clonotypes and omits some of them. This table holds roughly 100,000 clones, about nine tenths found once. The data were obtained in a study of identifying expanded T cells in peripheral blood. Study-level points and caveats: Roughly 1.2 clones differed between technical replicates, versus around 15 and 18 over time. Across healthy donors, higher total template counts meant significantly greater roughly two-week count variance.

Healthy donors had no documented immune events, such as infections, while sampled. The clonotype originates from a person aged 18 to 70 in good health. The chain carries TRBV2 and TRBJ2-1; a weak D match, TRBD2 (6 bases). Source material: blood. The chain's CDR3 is CASSRGSLAEQFF. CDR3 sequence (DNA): TGTGCCAGCAGTCGGGGGTCCCTCGCTGAGCAGTTCTTC. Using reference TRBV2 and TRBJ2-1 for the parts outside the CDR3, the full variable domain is EPEVTQTPSHQVTQMGQEVILRCVPISNHLYFYWYRQILGQKVEFLVSFYNNEISEKSEIFDDQFSVERPDGSNFTLKIRSTKLEDSAMYFCASSRGSLAEQFFGPGTRLTVL.